Listed below are T cell receptor beta chains from one sample, sequenced in a study of regulatory T cells in long-lasting Graves disease. TCRdb re-called the multiplex PCR reads with MiXCR, one entry per CDR3 protein. The sample shows around 500,000 distinct CDR3 sequences, roughly 14% of them seen only once. Another study also made use of these data, one on T cells in Graves' hyperthyroidism and ophthalmopathy.

The starting material was peripheral blood mononuclear cells (PBMCs), obtained at new diagnosis, from a patient treated with antithyroid drugs. The source of these receptors is a man aged 25-40 years with Graves disease. The CDR3 runs from the conserved cysteine through the conserved F or W. The D gene is left open where the match is weak. Some rows mark clone size as missing; the rest say once, few, many or name a class of expanded clone.

J gene,D gene,clone size,V gene,CDR3 protein,CDR3 DNA
TRBJ2-7,NA,many,TRBV20-1,CSARRGSDEQYF,TGCAGTGCCCGTCGGGGGTCTGACGAGCAGTACTTC
TRBJ1-5,NA,many,TRBV7-8,CASSLFGGSNQPQHF,TGTGCCAGCAGCTTGTTCGGAGGGAGCAATCAGCCCCAGCATTTT
TRBJ2-5,NA,NA,TRBV30,CAWRNSSFSETQYF,TGTGCCTGGAGGAACAGTAGTTTTTCAGAGACCCAGTACTTC
TRBJ2-7,NA,few,TRBV10-2,CASSDPASVYEQYF,TGCGCCAGCAGTGACCCCGCGTCAGTCTACGAGCAGTACTTC
TRBJ1-5,NA,NA,TRBV7-2,CASGGTGLSNQPQHF,TGTGCCAGCGGGGGCACAGGACTTAGCAATCAGCCCCAGCATTTT
TRBJ1-5,TRBD1,many,TRBV27,CASSPTGRPQHF,TGTGCCAGCAGCCCGACAGGGAGGCCCCAGCATTTT
TRBJ2-5,NA,many,TRBV2,CASKLVRETQYF,TGTGCCAGCAAACTAGTTCGAGAGACCCAGTACTTC
TRBJ2-7,NA,many,TRBV5-1,CASSPRDTYEQYF,TGTGCCAGCAGCCCCCGGGATACCTACGAGCAGTACTTC
TRBJ2-1,TRBD2,many,TRBV11-3,CASSPPSSGGVEQFF,TGTGCCAGCAGCCCCCCCTCTAGCGGGGGGGTGGAGCAGTTCTTC
TRBJ2-7,TRBD2,many,TRBV5-1,CASSWGTSGTYEQYF,TGCGCCAGCAGCTGGGGGACTAGCGGGACCTACGAGCAGTACTTC
TRBJ2-2,TRBD2,NA,TRBV29-1,CSCRLAGLGELFF,TGCAGCTGCCGACTAGCGGGCTTAGGGGAGCTGTTTTTT
TRBJ2-5,NA,once,TRBV25-1,CASTAWGGGETQYF,TGTGCCAGCACTGCTTGGGGAGGTGGAGAGACCCAGTACTTC
TRBJ2-1,TRBD2,many,TRBV12-3/TRBV12-4,CASSPRGLAGGNNEQFF,TGTGCCAGCAGTCCCCGGGGCCTAGCGGGAGGGAACAATGAGCAGTTCTTC
TRBJ2-7,NA,few,TRBV27,CASTTNGLTSYEQYF,TGTGCCAGCACTACAAACGGACTCACCTCCTACGAGCAGTACTTC
TRBJ2-1,NA,NA,TRBV3-1,CASSRRPGRDEQFF,TGTGCCAGCAGCCGGAGACCCGGGCGGGACGAGCAGTTCTTC
TRBJ2-3,NA,many,TRBV6-4,CASRDPLKQDTQYF,TGTGCCAGCAGGGACCCTTTAAAACAAGATACGCAGTATTTT
TRBJ2-3,TRBD2,many,TRBV6-2/TRBV6-3,CASSYGREADTQYF,TGTGCCAGCAGTTACGGACGGGAGGCAGATACGCAGTATTTT
TRBJ2-7,NA,many,TRBV29-1,CSVGQYFPYEQYF,TGCAGCGTTGGACAGTATTTTCCCTACGAGCAGTACTTC
TRBJ2-7,TRBD2,many,TRBV7-2,CASSLGASGSYEQYF,TGTGCCAGCAGCTTAGGGGCTAGCGGGAGCTACGAGCAGTACTTC
TRBJ2-1,NA,many,TRBV27,CASSLYRGGNEQFF,TGTGCCAGCAGTTTATATAGGGGTGGCAATGAGCAGTTCTTC
TRBJ2-7,TRBD2,few,TRBV19,CASSIQREADEQYF,TGTGCCAGTAGTATCCAGCGGGAGGCGGACGAGCAGTACTTC
TRBJ2-1,TRBD2,few,TRBV27,CASSLHQRGSYNEQFF,TGTGCCAGCAGTTTACATCAGCGGGGCTCCTACAATGAGCAGTTCTTC